This entry describes one T cell receptor (beta chain). The data were taken from a study of T-cell reconstitution after alpha-beta-depleted transplantation in children. Unique molecular identifiers were used to barcode this TCRbeta library. MiXCR, run by TCRdb on the PCR reads, gives a single entry per CDR3 protein. The data contain roughly 400,000 distinct CDR3 sequences, around two fifths of them singletons. The V and J ends lost 1 base and 0 bases, in that order; junction bases with no gene match: 16. CDR3 size: 22 residues. Germline V lookup: CDR1 MGHRA, CDR2 YSYEKL. This chain connects TRBV4-1 to TRBJ2-6, with 9 positions matching TRBD2. This TCR was sampled from a girl aged 2 to 10 with aplastic anemia, due to receive a stem cell transplant. Sequenced material: PBMCs, taken before TCRalphabeta/CD19-depleted stem cell transplant. The CDR3 bases are TGCGCCAGCAGCCAAGTGTCTTTCCCCCCTAGCGGGATAAACTCTGGGGCCAACGTCCTGACTTTC. Translating gives CASSQVSFPPSGINSGANVLTF.